These T cell receptor beta chains were read from a single sample in a study of identical twins. MiXCR, run by TCRdb on the 5' RACE reads, gives a single entry per CDR3 protein. The top ten clones hold roughly 5% of a sample with hundreds of thousands of distinct CDR3 sequences, approximately 9% of them seen once. The sequenced material came from memory (CD45RO+) T cells sorted from blood. The receptors were gathered from a woman under 30 in good health. Both conserved end residues are part of each CDR3. The D gene is left open where the match is weak. Clone size is given for some rows only: seen once, a few or many times, or a class if the clone is expanded.

size: NA; D: NA; J: TRBJ1-3; V: TRBV12-3/TRBV12-4; CDR3: CATRTSSGNTIYF; DNA: TGTGCCACCCGGACATCGTCTGGAAACACCATATATTTT
size: many; D: NA; J: TRBJ1-2; V: TRBV20-1; CDR3: CNVRHGTGYGYTF; DNA: TGCAATGTCCGCCATGGTACTGGATATGGCTACACCTTC
size: many; D: TRBD2; J: TRBJ2-1; V: TRBV3-1; CDR3: CASSQGKVAGLNNEQFF; DNA: TGTGCCAGCAGCCAAGGAAAGGTGGCGGGACTAAACAATGAGCAGTTCTTC
size: few; D: TRBD2; J: TRBJ2-1; V: TRBV5-1; CDR3: CANPRRAGGENEQFF; DNA: TGCGCCAACCCACGGAGAGCGGGAGGCGAGAATGAGCAGTTCTTC
size: NA; D: TRBD2; J: TRBJ2-1; V: TRBV6-5; CDR3: CASSFRVAGVHNEQFF; DNA: TGTGCCAGCAGTTTTCGAGTAGCGGGGGTCCACAATGAGCAGTTCTTC
size: few; D: NA; J: TRBJ1-1; V: TRBV9; CDR3: CASSVVFAANTEAFF; DNA: TGTGCCAGCAGCGTAGTTTTTGCAGCGAACACTGAAGCTTTCTTT
size: many; D: NA; J: TRBJ2-5; V: TRBV24-1; CDR3: CATSDWGSETQYF; DNA: TGTGCCACCAGTGATTGGGGGTCCGAGACCCAGTACTTC
size: NA; D: NA; J: TRBJ2-7; V: TRBV3-1; CDR3: CASSQDRGPRSSYEQYF; DNA: TGTGCCAGCAGCCAAGATCGGGGCCCTAGGAGCTCCTACGAGCAGTACTTC
size: many; D: NA; J: TRBJ1-5; V: TRBV19; CDR3: CASSQGRDQPQHF; DNA: TGTGCCAGTAGTCAGGGAAGGGATCAGCCCCAGCATTTT
size: few; D: NA; J: TRBJ1-1; V: TRBV12-3/TRBV12-4; CDR3: CASSPSSRTEAFF; DNA: TGTGCCAGCAGCCCTTCTTCTCGCACTGAAGCTTTCTTT
size: NA; D: NA; J: TRBJ2-5; V: TRBV5-1; CDR3: CASSLGAQALQETQYF; DNA: TGCGCCAGCAGCTTGGGGGCTCAAGCCCTCCAAGAGACCCAGTACTTC
size: NA; D: NA; J: TRBJ1-5; V: TRBV7-2; CDR3: CASSRQRNQPQHF; DNA: TGTGCCAGCAGTCGGCAGAGAAATCAGCCCCAGCATTTT
size: few; D: NA; J: TRBJ2-1; V: TRBV3-1; CDR3: CASSQVTGSDPVYNEQFF; DNA: TGTGCCAGCAGCCAAGTTACGGGGAGCGACCCGGTCTACAATGAGCAGTTCTTC
size: NA; D: NA; J: TRBJ2-7; V: TRBV30; CDR3: CAWSGAGLTYEQYF; DNA: TGTGCCTGGAGTGGTGCAGGATTGACCTACGAGCAGTACTTC
size: NA; D: NA; J: TRBJ2-7; V: TRBV9; CDR3: CASSVGIGGQSYEQYF; DNA: TGTGCCAGCAGCGTAGGAATAGGAGGACAGTCCTACGAGCAGTACTTC
size: few; D: TRBD1; J: TRBJ1-4; V: TRBV13; CDR3: CASSKGQGGSIGKLFF; DNA: TGTGCCAGCAGCAAGGGACAGGGGGGCTCGATTGGAAAACTGTTTTTT
size: NA; D: NA; J: TRBJ2-7; V: TRBV5-1; CDR3: CASSQGPQYSYEQYF; DNA: TGCGCCAGCAGCCAGGGACCGCAGTACTCCTACGAGCAGTACTTC
size: many; D: TRBD2; J: TRBJ2-3; V: TRBV7-2; CDR3: CASSLVGRALADTQYF; DNA: TGTGCCAGCAGCTTAGTTGGGAGGGCTCTTGCAGATACGCAGTATTTT
size: many; D: NA; J: TRBJ2-7; V: TRBV3-1; CDR3: CASSQDEESEQYF; DNA: TGTGCCAGCAGCCAAGATGAGGAGAGCGAGCAGTACTTC
size: many; D: NA; J: TRBJ2-3; V: TRBV4-3; CDR3: CASSQEGFTDTQYF; DNA: TGCGCCAGCAGCCAAGAAGGATTCACAGATACGCAGTATTTT
size: few; D: NA; J: TRBJ2-7; V: TRBV19; CDR3: CASSIDREYKQYF; DNA: TGTGCCAGTAGTATAGATCGCGAGTATAAGCAGTACTTC
size: NA; D: TRBD2; J: TRBJ2-5; V: TRBV6-6; CDR3: CASRTPGGETQYF; DNA: TGTGCCAGCAGAACGCCGGGGGGGGAGACCCAGTACTTC